The 5 T cell receptor beta chains below come from one sample, sequenced in a study of blood T cell repertoires in COVID-19. The protocol was immunoSEQ multiplex PCR, while the TCRdb copy is restricted to in-frame clones and leaves out a portion. The table includes about 160,000 clones, around 80% detected once. The sequenced material came from peripheral blood. These receptors all come from a man aged 60 to 75 with acute or convalescent COVID-19.

The V and J genes are TRBV5-1 and TRBJ2-7, with 10 bases identical to TRBD1. The CDR3 has 16 residues. J lost 2 bases, V lost 3 bases, and 8 bases had no gene match. CDR1 is SGHRS, CDR2 YFSETQ, per germline. CDR3: CASSYGQGGLAYEQYF. The CDR3, as DNA: TGCGCCAGCAGCTACGGACAGGGGGGCCTAGCCTACGAGCAGTACTTC.

The rearrangement links TRBV6-5 to TRBJ2-2; tentative D call: TRBD2 (5 bases). Germline loops: CDR1 MNHEY, CDR2 SVGAGI. The CDR3 totals 14 residues. V was trimmed by 6 bases and J by 4 bases, leaving 12 bases between them. CDR3 loop: CASRLGSGTGELFF. DNA for the CDR3: TGTGCCAGCAGATTGGGCAGCGGCACCGGGGAGCTGTTTTTT.

The V gene is TRBV21-1, the J gene TRBJ2-7; TRBD2, the table's D call, was not compared with the DNA. TRBV21-1 is annotated as a pseudogene. The CDR3 has 16 residues. CDR3 protein: CASSKEGGTIPYEQYF. In DNA form, the CDR3 reads TGTGCCAGCAGCAAAGAGGGGGGGACGATCCCATACGAGCAGTACTTC.

This chain links TRBV5-1 with TRBJ2-1; tentatively, D is TRBD2 (5 bases). CDR1 is SGHRS, CDR2 YFSETQ, per germline. The CDR3 is 15 residues long. V shed 4 bases and J shed 0 bases, with 11 bases lying between them. The CDR3 region is CASSNTGSSYNEQFF. The CDR3 DNA is TGCGCCAGCAGCAATACTGGGAGCTCCTACAATGAGCAGTTCTTC.

The rearrangement links TRBV2 to TRBJ1-5, with TRBD1 identical over 7 bases. This CDR3 comprises 13 residues. V shed 10 bases, J shed 4 bases, and the junction held 7 bases outside the gene matches. Germline lookup yields CDR1 SNHLY and CDR2 FYNNEI. Here the CDR3 reads CATSGTENQPQHF. CDR3 nucleotides: TGTGCCACCTCCGGGACAGAAAATCAGCCCCAGCATTTT.